This entry lists 13 T cell receptor beta chains sequenced from one sample in a study of control samples from healthy donors and cancer patients. The assay was immunoSEQ multiplex PCR, and TCRdb's table has in-frame clones only and misses some. The repertoire includes about 130,000 clones, approximately 92% of them detected once, and over 0.5% sits in the top ten. What was sequenced was PBMCs. The receptors come from a man older than 75 with head and neck cancer.

The V and J genes are TRBV7-2 and TRBJ2-3; 7 nucleotides match TRBD2. The CDR3 sequence is 15 residues long. J lost 2 bases, V lost 3 bases, and 5 bases had no gene match. Looked up from germline, CDR1 is SGHTA and CDR2 is FQGNSA. CDR3 region: CASSFLSGYTDTQYF. The DNA of the CDR3 is TGTGCCAGCAGCTTTCTTAGCGGGTACACAGATACGCAGTATTTT.

This sequence joins TRBV3-1 (or the pseudogene TRBV3-2) and TRBJ1-1; no firm D call. CDR3 size: 14 residues. Trimming pared 1 base from V and 5 bases from J, leaving 11 bases between. Germline CDR1 reads LGHDT; CDR2 reads YNNKEL (reference sequence). The CDR3 DNA reads as TGTGCCAGCAGCCAAGTTAATAGAGGAACTGAAGCTTTCTTT. This sequence encodes CASSQVNRGTEAFF.

In nucleotides, the CDR3 is TGCAGTGCTAGTACGCCTCCCAACGTCGCGGGCTACACCTTC. Protein product: CSASTPPNVAGYTF. This chain joins TRBV20-1 and TRBJ1-2, with D hard to call. This CDR3 has 14 amino acids. Trimming removed 3 bases at V and 8 bases at J, with 19 bases between. Germline V gene lookup returns CDR1 DFQATT and CDR2 SNEGSKA (reference sequence).

V usage is TRBV27 and J usage is TRBJ2-7, with TRBD2 matching over 7 bases. Losses at the gene ends were 2 bases for V and 2 bases for J; bases not matched to a gene: 3. CDR1 is MNHEY, CDR2 SMNVEV, per germline (reference sequence). There are 14 residues in the CDR3. This CDR3 reads CASSLGGEPYEQYF. CDR3 coding DNA: TGTGCCAGCAGTTTAGGGGGGGAGCCCTACGAGCAGTACTTC.

J is TRBJ1-6 and V is TRBV5-1, with D tentatively TRBD1 (5 bases). The V end was cut by 4 bases, the J end by 7 bases, with 18 bases between. Per the germline V gene, CDR1 is SGHRS and CDR2 is YFSETQ. The CDR3 covers 16 residues. This CDR3 is CASSPHDGTGNSPLHF. The CDR3 DNA reads TGCGCCAGCAGCCCGCACGATGGGACGGGGAATTCACCCCTCCACTTT.

The chain combines TRBV6-5 with TRBJ1-6; tentative D call: TRBD1 (6 bases). This CDR3 region has 14 residues. Germline values: CDR1 MNHEY, CDR2 SVGAGI. V was clipped by 8 bases and J by 7 bases, with 15 bases between them. CDR3 nucleotide sequence: TGTGCCAGCTTGAAGACAGGAACAAATTCACCCCTCCACTTT. Translated, it gives CASLKTGTNSPLHF.

The chain links TRBV12-3 or TRBV12-4 to TRBJ2-7; no definite D call. Trimming pared 6 bases from V and 3 bases from J, leaving 9 bases between. The CDR3 consists of 12 residues. CDR3 in amino acids: CASSPNGYEQYF. The CDR3 coding sequence is TGTGCCAGCAGCCCCAATGGCTACGAGCAGTACTTC.

The chain links TRBV5-1 to TRBJ2-5, with D perhaps TRBD1 or TRBD2 (5 bases each). The germline V gene has CDR1 SGHRS and CDR2 YFSETQ. The CDR3 consists of 15 residues. Trimming removed 2 bases from V and 3 bases from J, with 14 bases in between. Here the CDR3 DNA reads TGCGCCAGCAGCTTTTTAGGGACGGAAGAAGAGACCCAGTACTTC. Protein product: CASSFLGTEEETQYF.

The rearrangement links TRBV14 to TRBJ1-6, with 7 bases identical to TRBD1. The length of the CDR3 is 13 residues. The V gene's germline CDR1 is SGHDN and CDR2 FVKESK. V lost 3 bases to trimming and J lost 8 bases; unmatched junction nucleotides: 1. The CDR3 is CASSHRGDSPLHF. The CDR3 region has the DNA TGTGCCAGCAGCCACAGGGGGGATTCACCCCTCCACTTT.

The V gene is TRBV5-6, the J gene TRBJ2-7, with D tentatively TRBD1 (7 bases). CDR3 length: 16 amino acids. Trimming took 2 bases from V and 2 from J, leaving 17 bases between them. Germline V gene sequence: CDR1 SGHDT, CDR2 YYEEEE. CDR3 DNA: TGTGCCAGCAGCTTTGCCGGGGGACAGTCAACCTACGAGCAGTACTTC. Amino acid sequence: CASSFAGGQSTYEQYF.

The V and J genes are TRBV7-9 and TRBJ1-1, with D perhaps matching TRBD1 (5 bases). The CDR3 has 15 residues. Trimming removed 5 bases at V and 4 bases at J, with 17 bases between. Looked up from germline, CDR1 is SEHNR and CDR2 is FQNEAQ (reference sequence). Here the CDR3 DNA reads TGTGCCAGCAGCACCAGACCGGGGGAGGGCACTGAAGCTTTCTTT. Residues: CASSTRPGEGTEAFF.

V and J are TRBV14 and TRBJ2-4, with D possibly TRBD1 on 6 matching bases. Trimming cost V 7 bases and J 0 bases, with 25 bases left between them. The CDR3 runs to 19 residues. CDR1 and CDR2 (germline): SGHDN, FVKESK. The CDR3 sequence: CASKSLMGAQSLAKNIQYF. The CDR3 nucleotides are TGTGCCAGCAAGAGCCTCATGGGGGCCCAATCTCTAGCCAAAAACATTCAGTACTTC. Based on the CDR3 plus reference TRBV14 and TRBJ2-4, the full variable domain is EAGVTQFPSHSVIEKGQTVTLRCDPISGHDNLYWYRRVMGKEIKFLLHFVKESKQDESGMPNNRFLAERTGGTYSTLKVQPAELEDSGVYFCASKSLMGAQSLAKNIQYFGAGTRLSVL.

This chain links TRBV19 with TRBJ2-2, with D perhaps matching TRBD1 or TRBD2 (7 bases each). CDR1 and CDR2 from the germline V gene are LNHDA and SQIVND (reference sequence). Trimming took off 6 bases at V and 5 bases at J, with 19 bases between the two ends. This CDR3 has 16 amino acids. The CDR3 is CASRGGEAGVTGELFF. The CDR3 DNA is TGTGCCAGTAGAGGGGGCGAGGCGGGAGTGACCGGGGAGCTGTTTTTT. Variable domain in full (rest from reference TRBV19 and TRBJ2-2): DGGITQSPKYLFRKEGQNVTLSCEQNLNHDAMYWYRQDPGQGLRLIYYSQIVNDFQKGDIAEGYSVSREKKESFPLTVTSAQKNPTAFYLCASRGGEAGVTGELFFGEGSRLTVL.